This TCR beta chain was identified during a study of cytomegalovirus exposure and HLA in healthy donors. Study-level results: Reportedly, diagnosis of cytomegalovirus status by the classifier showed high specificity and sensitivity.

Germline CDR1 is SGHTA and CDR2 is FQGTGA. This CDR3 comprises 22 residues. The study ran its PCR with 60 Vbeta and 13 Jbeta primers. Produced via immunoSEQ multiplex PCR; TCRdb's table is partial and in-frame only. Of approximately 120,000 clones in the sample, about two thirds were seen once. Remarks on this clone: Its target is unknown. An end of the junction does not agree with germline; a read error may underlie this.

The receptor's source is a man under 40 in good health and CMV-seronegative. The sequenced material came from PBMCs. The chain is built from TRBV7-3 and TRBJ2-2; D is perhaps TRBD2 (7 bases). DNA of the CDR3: TGTGCCAGCAGCCCCTCTGTTTCCTTTTTGTCGGTGGGGGGGGCTAACACCGGGGAGCTGTCTTTT. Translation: CASSPSVSFLSVGGANTGELSF.